The 23 T cell receptor beta chains in this list originate from one sample, sequenced in a study of spatial heterogeneity in lung cancer. Noted time point: sample taken at primary tumor resection. No cells were sorted before sequencing. The whole RNA sequenced was extracted from tumor, nontumor lung or frozen PBMC. From the 5' RACE reads, TCRdb called clonotypes with MiXCR, one entry per CDR3 protein. Of some 23,000 distinct CDR3 sequences listed, just under 7% are singletons. The sample consisted of PBMCs, taken at surgery. All receptors come from a male donor with early-stage non-small cell lung cancer.

This clonotype was recorded a few times. The chain is built from TRBV14 and TRBJ2-3; D call uncertain. This CDR3 has 13 residues. Germline values: CDR1 SGHDN, CDR2 FVKESK. With 7 bases removed from V and 0 bases from J, the gap between germline ends came to 8 bases. The CDR3, as DNA: TGTGCCAGCACTCCCAGAAGCACAGATACGCAGTATTTT. Its translation: CASTPRSTDTQYF. Filled out from reference TRBV14 and TRBJ2-3, the complete variable domain reads EAGVTQFPSHSVIEKGQTVTLRCDPISGHDNLYWYRRVMGKEIKFLLHFVKESKQDESGMPNNRFLAERTGGTYSTLKVQPAELEDSGVYFCASTPRSTDTQYFGPGTRLTVL.

This clonotype was observed at least ten times. The rearrangement joins TRBV25-1 to TRBJ2-3, with D possibly being TRBD1 (6 bases). CDR1 and CDR2 from the germline V gene are MGHDK and SYGVNS. There are 15 residues in the CDR3. V was cut by 4 bases and J by 1 base, with 12 bases left in between. The CDR3 region is CASSAQGTGTDTQYF. CDR3 in DNA: TGTGCCAGCAGTGCACAGGGTACAGGCACAGATACGCAGTATTTT.

This clonotype was counted at least ten times. The V and J genes are TRBV20-1 and TRBJ2-3; 10 bases align to TRBD2. The CDR3 runs 14 residues. J was trimmed by 5 bases and V by 0 bases; bases with no gene match: 2. In germline, CDR1 is DFQATT, CDR2 SNEGSKA (reference sequence). DNA for the CDR3: TGCAGTGCTAGAGATCTAGCGGGAGAAGATACGCAGTATTTT. Encoded protein: CSARDLAGEDTQYF.

This clonotype was counted ten times or more. The chain recombines TRBV7-2 with TRBJ1-6; D gene uncertain. V was pared by 1 base and J by 7 bases, with 8 bases between. In germline, CDR1 is SGHTA, CDR2 FQGNSA. The CDR3 totals 14 residues. The CDR3 coding sequence is TGTGCCAGCAGCTTAGTCCGATTAAATTCACCCCTCCACTTT. Residues: CASSLVRLNSPLHF.

This clonotype was counted many times. The rearrangement joins TRBV12-5 to TRBJ2-7; tentatively, D is TRBD2 (5 bases). Germline CDR1 is LGHNT and CDR2 is FRNRAP. The CDR3 runs 15 residues. Trimming shortened V by 5 bases and J by 3 bases, and 17 bases separated the two germline ends. The CDR3 spells CASGPFSDFYYEQYV. CDR3 coding DNA: TGTGCTAGTGGTCCATTTTCGGACTTTTACTACGAGCAGTACGTC.

This clonotype came up a few times. The chain joins TRBV7-9 to TRBJ2-1; no clear D gene. V lost 1 base, J lost 5 bases, and 9 bases lay in between. Germline assignment: CDR1 SEHNR and CDR2 FQNEAQ (reference sequence). This CDR3 region has 14 residues. The CDR3 DNA is TGTGCCAGCAGCTTAGAAGCGCAGAACAATGAGCAGTTCTTC. Protein product: CASSLEAQNNEQFF.

V is TRBV20-1 and J is TRBJ1-3, with 7 positions matching TRBD1. Germline V gives CDR1 DFQATT, CDR2 SNEGSKA (reference sequence). The CDR3 consists of 13 residues. J gave up 0 bases and V 6 bases, and 2 bases lay outside the gene matches. The DNA of the CDR3 is TGCAGTGCCCGGGACAGCTCTGGAAACACCATATATTTT. Its translation: CSARDSSGNTIYF.

This clonotype turned up a few times. The J gene is TRBJ1-2, the V gene TRBV6-2 or TRBV6-3, with D unresolved. In germline, CDR1 is MNHEY, CDR2 SVGEGT. The germline V and J ends were trimmed by 4 bases and 8 bases, with 8 bases remaining between them. This CDR3 region has 11 residues. This CDR3 reads CASSWHGGYTF. The CDR3 nucleotides are TGTGCCAGCAGTTGGCACGGAGGCTACACCTTC.

This clonotype was counted only a few times. The gene calls are TRBV21-1 and TRBJ2-7; the table's D call of TRBD1 was not tested on the DNA. TRBV21-1 is a documented pseudogene. CDR3 size: 18 residues. This CDR3 reads CASSKVSGQLSSRGEQYF. The CDR3 DNA follows: TGTGCCAGCAGCAAAGTGTCGGGACAGCTTTCCAGCAGGGGCGAGCAGTACTTC.

This clonotype was counted many times. The junction differs from germline at one of its ends, possibly a read error. The chain uses TRBV7-7 and TRBJ2-2, with D uncertain. Germline V CDR1 and CDR2: SSHAT, FNYEAQ (reference sequence). The CDR3 extends over 11 amino acids. CDR3 loop: CASRNTGELFF. The CDR3 DNA is TGTGCTAGCAGGAACACCGGGGAGCTGTTTTTT. The full variable domain, completed using reference TRBV7-7 and TRBJ2-2, is GAGVSQSPRYKVTKRGQDVTLRCDPISSHATLYWYQQALGQGPEFLTYFNYEAQPDKSGLPSDRFSAERPEGSISTLTIQRTEQRDSAMYRCASRNTGELFFGEGSRLTVL.

This clonotype has just a few counts. V and J are TRBV3-1 and TRBJ1-2; the D is unclear. Germline V gene data show CDR1 as LGHDT and CDR2 as YNNKEL (reference sequence). V was pared by 1 base and J by 4 bases, with 25 bases between. There are 19 residues in the CDR3. CDR3 nucleotide sequence: TGTGCCAGCAGCCAAGGAGGGTGGGCCGGTAAGCATCCACTCTATGGCTACACCTTC. Amino acids: CASSQGGWAGKHPLYGYTF.

The rearrangement uses TRBV20-1 and TRBJ1-1; D is ambiguous. The CDR3 contains 15 residues. V shed 0 bases and J shed 7 bases, with 18 bases lying between them. Germline CDR1 is DFQATT and CDR2 is SNEGSKA (reference sequence). The CDR3 is CSARDTAFSYGEAFF. The CDR3 DNA sequence: TGCAGTGCTAGAGACACGGCATTTTCGTACGGTGAAGCTTTCTTT.

This clonotype showed up just a few times. The genes are TRBV29-1 and TRBJ2-3; no reliable D call. Germline V gene sequence: CDR1 SQVTM, CDR2 ANQGSEA. The CDR3 consists of 12 residues. Trimming removed 5 bases from V and 0 bases from J, with 6 bases in between. The chain's CDR3 is CSVRPSTDTQYF. The CDR3 DNA reads as TGCAGCGTTCGCCCTAGCACAGATACGCAGTATTTT.

There are a few counts of this clonotype. The chain uses TRBV14 and TRBJ2-1, with D tentatively TRBD2 (6 bases). Trimming left V 4 bases short and J 1 base short, with 14 bases between. The CDR3 contains 16 residues. Germline V lookup: CDR1 SGHDN, CDR2 FVKESK. The CDR3 loop reads CASSPLAAFSYNEQFF. The CDR3 nucleotides are TGTGCCAGCAGCCCCTTAGCGGCATTTTCCTACAATGAGCAGTTCTTC.

This clonotype has at least ten counts. V usage is TRBV28 and J usage is TRBJ1-5, with TRBD1 as a possible D gene (5 bases). Deletions cut 4 bases from V and 0 bases from J, with 16 bases between. Germline values: CDR1 MDHEN, CDR2 SYDVKM. This CDR3 region has 17 residues. The CDR3 region is CASSSNAGGLSNQPQHF. The CDR3 region has the DNA TGTGCCAGCAGTTCGAACGCCGGGGGTCTTAGCAATCAGCCCCAGCATTTT.

The chain links TRBV20-1 to TRBJ1-6; D might be TRBD1 (6 bases). This CDR3 is 15 amino acids long. Trimming took 5 bases from V and 8 from J, leaving 19 bases between them. Germline CDR1 reads DFQATT; CDR2 reads SNEGSKA (reference sequence). CDR3 region: CSAGRTGRRDSPLHF. The DNA for the CDR3 is TGCAGTGCTGGTAGAACAGGGAGGAGAGATTCACCCCTCCACTTT.

V is TRBV27 and J is TRBJ2-2; D call uncertain. The CDR3 has 18 residues. Trimming removed 2 bases at V and 7 bases at J, with 23 bases between. CDR1 MNHEY and CDR2 SMNVEV come from the germline V gene (reference sequence). CDR3 in amino acids: CASSLKAVLLPPRGELFF. In DNA form, the CDR3 reads TGTGCCAGCAGTTTAAAGGCTGTTCTCCTCCCCCCCCGCGGGGAGCTGTTTTTT.

The chain is built from TRBV6-1 and TRBJ2-1; TRBD1 matches at 12 bases. The germline V gene has CDR1 MNHNS and CDR2 SASEGT. V shed 2 bases, J shed 7 bases, and the junction held 9 bases outside the gene matches. CDR3 size: 17 residues. The CDR3 nucleotides read TGTGCCAGCAGTGAATTTTGGGGACAGGGGGCTAGAAATGAGCAGTTCTTC. Protein: CASSEFWGQGARNEQFF.

This clonotype was observed a few times. The rearrangement joins TRBV18 to TRBJ2-2; no firm D call. This CDR3 is 13 amino acids long. The V gene's germline CDR1 is KGHSH and CDR2 LQKENI. V gave up 3 bases and J gave up 2 bases, with 4 bases separating them. The DNA for the CDR3 is TGTGCCAGCTCACCGATCAACACCGGGGAGCTGTTTTTT. This sequence encodes CASSPINTGELFF.

CDR3 DNA sequence: TGCAGTGCGTCGGCTGGCTACACCTTC. Translation gives CSASAGYTF. J is TRBJ1-2 and V is TRBV20-1; D is ambiguous. The CDR3 contains 9 residues. With 6 bases removed from V and 7 bases from J, the gap between germline ends came to 6 bases. Per germline, CDR1 DFQATT and CDR2 SNEGSKA (reference sequence).

Ten or more counts support this clonotype. The chain recombines TRBV28 with TRBJ2-5, with D uncertain. Germline loops: CDR1 MDHEN, CDR2 SYDVKM. The CDR3 covers 14 residues. V shed 5 bases and J shed 0 bases, with 10 bases lying between them. The CDR3 loop is CASSRTLYQETQYF. The CDR3 DNA reads TGTGCCAGCAGTCGAACTCTGTACCAAGAGACCCAGTACTTC.

This clonotype was counted a few times. The rearrangement links TRBV20-1 to TRBJ2-1; D is perhaps TRBD1 or TRBD2 (5 bases each). The CDR3 spans 14 residues. Germline V gives CDR1 DFQATT, CDR2 SNEGSKA (reference sequence). Trimming took off 3 bases at V and 10 bases at J, with 19 bases between the two ends. The CDR3 DNA reads as TGCAGTGCTAGGGATCTTGGGGACCCCAGGGAGCAGTTCTTC. Translated, it gives CSARDLGDPREQFF.

This clonotype came up many times. The chain is built from TRBV6-1 and TRBJ1-1, with D perhaps matching TRBD1 (5 bases). Germline-derived CDR1 and CDR2 are MNHNS and SASEGT. The CDR3 spans 13 residues. Trimming shortened V by 2 bases and J by 2 bases, and 6 bases separated the two germline ends. DNA for the CDR3: TGTGCCAGCAGTGAAAGGGACAACACTGAAGCTTTCTTT. Protein: CASSERDNTEAFF.